This T cell receptor beta chain was sequenced for a study of a mutant IDH1 vaccine in newly diagnosed glioma. As concerns this clone: Its antigen is not known.

Time point noted: week 5, during vaccination. The vaccine gave 300 ug of a 20-mer mutant IDH1 peptide subcutaneously per dose. Germline V gives CDR1 LGHNA, CDR2 YNFKEQ. This CDR3 comprises 13 residues. The V end lost 0 bases, the J end lost 6 bases, and 6 bases lay between the germline ends. Whole-study findings and limits: With respect to changes in top peripheral T cell clonotypes, pseudoprogression seemed unrelated.

TCRdb's table, derived via immunoSEQ multiplex PCR, lists solely in-frame clones and lacks some. This table holds tens of thousands of clones, 70% to 85% found once. This receptor was obtained from a man in his forties or fifties with glioma. Some clones in this sample may be carry-over from other donors' samples. This sample comprised PBMCs, obtained from a glioma patient whose treatment included an IDH1 peptide vaccine. This sequence joins TRBV4-2 and TRBJ1-5, with D unclear. The CDR3: CASSQDNGQPQHF. CDR3 DNA sequence: TGTGCCAGCAGCCAAGATAACGGTCAGCCCCAGCATTTT.